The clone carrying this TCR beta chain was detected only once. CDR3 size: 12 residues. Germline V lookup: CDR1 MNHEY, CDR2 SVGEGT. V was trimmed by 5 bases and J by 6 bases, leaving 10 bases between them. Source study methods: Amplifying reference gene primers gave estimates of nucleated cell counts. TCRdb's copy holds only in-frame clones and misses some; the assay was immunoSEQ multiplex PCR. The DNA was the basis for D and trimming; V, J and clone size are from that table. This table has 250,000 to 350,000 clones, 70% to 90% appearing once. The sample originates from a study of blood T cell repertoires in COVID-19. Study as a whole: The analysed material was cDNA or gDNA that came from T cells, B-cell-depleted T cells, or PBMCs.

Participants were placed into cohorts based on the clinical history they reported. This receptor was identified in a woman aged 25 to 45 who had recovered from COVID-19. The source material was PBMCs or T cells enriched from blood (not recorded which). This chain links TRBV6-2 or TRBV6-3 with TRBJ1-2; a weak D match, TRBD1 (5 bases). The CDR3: CASSRAGNGYTF. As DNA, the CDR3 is TGTGCCAGCAGTCGCGCAGGGAATGGCTACACCTTC.